The 15 T cell receptor beta chains below were found in one sample sequenced in a study of blood T cell repertoires in COVID-19. Profiling relied on immunoSEQ multiplex PCR, and the TCRdb table lists in-frame clones only, not all of them. The data hold approximately 300,000 clones, with approximately 86% observed a single time. The sample consisted of peripheral blood. These receptors originate from a woman in her forties or fifties with active or convalescent COVID-19.

The gene calls are TRBV6-5 and TRBJ2-7, with TRBD2 matching 7 bases. The J segment lost 2 bases and the V segment lost 6 bases, leaving 10 bases of the junction unmatched. This CDR3 contains 15 residues. Germline V gene sequence: CDR1 MNHEY, CDR2 SVGAGI. As DNA, the CDR3 is TGTGCCAGCAGCCTGTCGGGCGGGGGTACCTACGAGCAGTACTTC. Its translation is CASSLSGGGTYEQYF.

V gene TRBV5-1 combines with J gene TRBJ1-1, with 9 bases lining up with TRBD1. This CDR3 is built from 13 residues. Germline CDR1 and CDR2: SGHRS and YFSETQ. Germline trimming cut 5 bases from V and 9 bases from J; bases unmatched to any gene: 8. The DNA of the CDR3 is TGCGCCAGCAGACCCCGGGACAGGGACAAAGCTTTCTTT. As protein: CASRPRDRDKAFF.

This chain uses TRBV30 with TRBJ2-2, with unresolved D. The CDR3 totals 14 residues. Germline V gene lookup returns CDR1 GTSNPN and CDR2 SVGIG (reference sequence). Between the trimmed V and J ends, which lost 0 bases and 3 bases, there was a span of 8 bases. The CDR3, as DNA: TGTGCCTGGAGTGTACTCGTAGACACCGGGGAGCTGTTTTTT. Protein: CAWSVLVDTGELFF.

The CDR3, as DNA: TGTGCCATCAGCTGGACTAGCGGGAGGGCCGGGACCGGGGAGCTGTTTTTT. Its translation is CAISWTSGRAGTGELFF. This chain uses TRBV10-3 with TRBJ2-2; 15 nucleotides match TRBD2. V lost 6 bases, J lost 5 bases, and 7 bases stayed unmatched. Germline V gene sequence: CDR1 ENHRY, CDR2 SYGVKD. This CDR3 is 17 amino acids long.

J is TRBJ1-2 and V is TRBV9; D is perhaps TRBD1 (6 bases). Germline assignment: CDR1 SGDLS and CDR2 YYNGEE. The CDR3 runs to 13 residues. With 4 bases removed from V and 4 bases from J, the gap between germline ends came to 11 bases. DNA of the CDR3: TGTGCCAGCAGCTATGGACAGCGCTATGGCTACACCTTC. Amino acid sequence: CASSYGQRYGYTF.

This chain links TRBV28 with TRBJ2-7, with D possibly matching TRBD2 (5 bases). Trimming removed 1 base from V and 3 bases from J, with 13 bases in between. The germline gives CDR1 MDHEN, CDR2 SYDVKM. The CDR3 length is 15 residues. CDR3 loop: CASSLSPGSDYEQYF. The CDR3 nucleotides read TGTGCCAGCAGTTTATCACCGGGAAGCGACTACGAGCAGTACTTC.

This chain uses TRBV28 with TRBJ1-1, with a weak D call TRBD1 (6 bases). CDR1 MDHEN and CDR2 SYDVKM come from the germline V gene. V lost 6 bases to trimming and J lost 4 bases, with 18 bases between them. The CDR3 spans 15 residues. For the CDR3, the DNA is TGTGCCAGCAGCCCACCTACAGGGCTGGCCACTGAAGCTTTCTTT. Translation gives CASSPPTGLATEAFF.

This sequence joins TRBV6-6 and TRBJ2-1; 11 nucleotides agree with TRBD2. This CDR3 has 13 amino acids. Germline CDR1 and CDR2: MNHNY and SVGAGI (reference sequence). J lost 4 bases, V lost 8 bases, and 1 base had no gene match. The CDR3, as DNA: TGTGCCAGCGGACTAGCGGGTTACAATGAGCAGTTCTTC. Encoded protein: CASGLAGYNEQFF.

The chain links TRBV9 to TRBJ2-1, with 11 bases fitting TRBD2. Germline values: CDR1 SGDLS, CDR2 YYNGEE. CDR3 length: 16 amino acids. The ends lost 4 bases at V and 9 bases at J; junction bases unmatched: 12. The CDR3 DNA sequence: TGTGCCAGCAGCCCAAGCCGACTAGCGGGATCCCGTGAGCAGTTCTTC. This sequence encodes CASSPSRLAGSREQFF.

The rearrangement uses TRBV24-1 and TRBJ2-1, with 12 bases fitting TRBD2. The CDR3 sequence is 16 residues long. Germline CDR1 KGHDR, CDR2 SFDVKD. Losses at the gene ends were 12 bases for V and 2 bases for J; bases not matched to a gene: 10. CDR3 sequence (DNA): TGTGCCTCAGCCGGGACTAGCGGGCGCACCTACAATGAGCAGTTCTTC. Translation gives CASAGTSGRTYNEQFF.

CDR3 residues: CSVDSGLHTDTQYF. As DNA, the CDR3 is TGCAGCGTTGATTCCGGACTCCACACAGATACGCAGTATTTT. The chain joins TRBV29-1 to TRBJ2-3, with D possibly matching TRBD2 (5 bases). This CDR3 is built from 14 residues. The ends were cut back, 3 bases at V and 2 bases at J, with 12 bases in the middle. Germline loops: CDR1 SQVTM, CDR2 ANQGSEA.

This chain joins TRBV6-5 and TRBJ2-1, with TRBD2 matching 11 bases. Germline V gene data show CDR1 as MNHEY and CDR2 as SVGAGI. Trimming cost V 5 bases and J 15 bases; bases outside gene matches: 9. This CDR3 comprises 13 residues. CDR3 sequence (DNA): TGTGCCAGCAGTCGCCTGGGACTAGCGGCACCGTTCTTC. Translating it yields CASSRLGLAAPFF.

The chain uses TRBV19 and TRBJ1-4; weak D call: TRBD1 (6 bases). V lost 7 bases to trimming and J lost 8 bases, with 11 bases between them. CDR3 length: 12 residues. Germline CDR1 is LNHDA and CDR2 is SQIVND (reference sequence). CDR3 nucleotides: TGTGCCAGTAACAGGGCAGAGGAAAAACTGTTTTTT. Amino acids: CASNRAEEKLFF.

The chain couples TRBV5-1 to TRBJ1-2; no clear D gene. Germline CDR1 SGHRS, CDR2 YFSETQ. The CDR3 totals 15 residues. The germline V and J ends were trimmed by 1 base and 8 bases, with 18 bases remaining between them. In DNA form, the CDR3 reads TGCGCCAGCAGCTTGACACCGGGCGGGTATGGAGGCTACACCTTC. As protein: CASSLTPGGYGGYTF.

This chain links TRBV24-1 with TRBJ1-1; D is unresolved. The CDR3 is made up of 13 amino acids. The germline V and J ends were trimmed by 4 bases and 3 bases, with 8 bases remaining between them. Germline V gives CDR1 KGHDR, CDR2 SFDVKD. The chain's CDR3 is CATSEGRDTEAFF. As DNA, the CDR3 is TGTGCCACCAGTGAAGGGAGAGACACTGAAGCTTTCTTT.